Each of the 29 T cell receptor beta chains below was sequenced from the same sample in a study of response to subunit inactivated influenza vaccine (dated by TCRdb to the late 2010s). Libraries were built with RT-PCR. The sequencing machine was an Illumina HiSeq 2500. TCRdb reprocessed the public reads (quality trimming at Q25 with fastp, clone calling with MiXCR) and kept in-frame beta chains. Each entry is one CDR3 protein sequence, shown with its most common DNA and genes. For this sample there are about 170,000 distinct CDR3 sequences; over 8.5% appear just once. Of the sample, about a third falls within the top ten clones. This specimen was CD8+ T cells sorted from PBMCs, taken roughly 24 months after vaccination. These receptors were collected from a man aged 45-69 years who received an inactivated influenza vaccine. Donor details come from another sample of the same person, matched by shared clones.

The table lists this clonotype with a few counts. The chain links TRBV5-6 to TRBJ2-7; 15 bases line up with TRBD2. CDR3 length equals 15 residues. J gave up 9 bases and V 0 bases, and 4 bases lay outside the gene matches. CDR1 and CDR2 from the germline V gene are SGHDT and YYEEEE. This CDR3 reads CASSLAPGLAGGQYF. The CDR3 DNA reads TGTGCCAGCAGCTTGGCTCCGGGACTAGCGGGAGGGCAGTACTTC.

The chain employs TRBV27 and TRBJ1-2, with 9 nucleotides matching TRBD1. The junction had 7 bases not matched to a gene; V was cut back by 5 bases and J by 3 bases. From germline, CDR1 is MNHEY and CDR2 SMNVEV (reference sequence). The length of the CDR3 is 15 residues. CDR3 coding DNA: TGTGCCAGCAGTGACCCGGGACAGGGACACTATGGCTACACCTTC. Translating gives CASSDPGQGHYGYTF.

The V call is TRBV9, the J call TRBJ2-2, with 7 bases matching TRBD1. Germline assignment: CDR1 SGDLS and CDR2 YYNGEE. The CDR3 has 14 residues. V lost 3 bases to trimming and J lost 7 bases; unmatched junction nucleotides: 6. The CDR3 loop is CASSAGTELGELFF. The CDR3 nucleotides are TGTGCCAGCAGCGCCGGGACAGAACTCGGGGAGCTGTTTTTT.

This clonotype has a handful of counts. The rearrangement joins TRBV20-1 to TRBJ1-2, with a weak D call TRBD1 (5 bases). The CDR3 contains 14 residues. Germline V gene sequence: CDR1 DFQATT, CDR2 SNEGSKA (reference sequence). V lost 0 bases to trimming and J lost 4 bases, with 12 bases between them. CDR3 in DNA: TGCAGTGCTAGAGATCAAGCAGGGTTCTATGGCTACACCTTC. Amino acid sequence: CSARDQAGFYGYTF.

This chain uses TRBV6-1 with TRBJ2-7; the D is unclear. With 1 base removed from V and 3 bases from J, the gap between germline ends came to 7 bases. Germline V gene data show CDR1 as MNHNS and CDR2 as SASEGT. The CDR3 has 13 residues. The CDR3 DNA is TGTGCCAGCAGTGAAGTGGGTGGCTACGAGCAGTACTTC. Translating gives CASSEVGGYEQYF.

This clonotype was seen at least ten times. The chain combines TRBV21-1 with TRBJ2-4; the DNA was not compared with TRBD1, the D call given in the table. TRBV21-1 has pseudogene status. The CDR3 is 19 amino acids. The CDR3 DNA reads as TGTGCCAGCAGCAAAGAAGACACGGGGGAGAATCTAGCCAAAAACATTCAGTACTTC. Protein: CASSKEDTGENLAKNIQYF.

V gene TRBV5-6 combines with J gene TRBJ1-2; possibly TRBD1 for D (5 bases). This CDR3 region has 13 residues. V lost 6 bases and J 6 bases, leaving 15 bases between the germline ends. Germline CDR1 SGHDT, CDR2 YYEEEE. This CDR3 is CASNVQGGHGYTF. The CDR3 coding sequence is TGTGCCAGCAACGTGCAGGGAGGTCATGGCTACACCTTC.

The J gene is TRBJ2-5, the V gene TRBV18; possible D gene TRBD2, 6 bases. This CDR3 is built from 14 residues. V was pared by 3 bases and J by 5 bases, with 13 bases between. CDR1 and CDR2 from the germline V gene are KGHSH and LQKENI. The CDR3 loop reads CASSPIPGEETQYF. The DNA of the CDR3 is TGTGCCAGCTCACCTATACCGGGGGAGGAGACCCAGTACTTC.

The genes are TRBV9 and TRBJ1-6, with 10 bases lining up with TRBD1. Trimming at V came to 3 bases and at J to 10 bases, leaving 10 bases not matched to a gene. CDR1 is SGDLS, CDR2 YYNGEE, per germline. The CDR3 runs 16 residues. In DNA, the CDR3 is TGTGCCAGCAGCGCCTCAGGGGGGACAGGGGCCTCACCCCTCCACTTT. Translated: CASSASGGTGASPLHF.

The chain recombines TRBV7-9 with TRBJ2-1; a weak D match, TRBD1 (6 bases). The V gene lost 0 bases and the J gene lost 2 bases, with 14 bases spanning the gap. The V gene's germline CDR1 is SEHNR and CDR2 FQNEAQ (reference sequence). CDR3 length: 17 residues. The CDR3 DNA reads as TGTGCCAGCAGCTTAGCCCAGGGGATAGCGCCCTACAATGAGCAGTTCTTC. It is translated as CASSLAQGIAPYNEQFF.

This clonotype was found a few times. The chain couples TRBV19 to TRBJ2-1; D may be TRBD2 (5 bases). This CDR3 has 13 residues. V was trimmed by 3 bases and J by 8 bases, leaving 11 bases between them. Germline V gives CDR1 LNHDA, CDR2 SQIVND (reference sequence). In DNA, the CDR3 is TGTGCCAGTAGTATCTTCCCAGCGGATGAGCAGTTCTTC. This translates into CASSIFPADEQFF.

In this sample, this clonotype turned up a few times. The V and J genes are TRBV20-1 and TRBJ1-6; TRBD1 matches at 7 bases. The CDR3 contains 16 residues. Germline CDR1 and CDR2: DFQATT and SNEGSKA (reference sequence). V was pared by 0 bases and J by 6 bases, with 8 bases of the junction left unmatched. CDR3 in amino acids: CSARDPLAGGNSPLHF. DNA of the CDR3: TGCAGTGCTAGAGATCCCCTTGCAGGGGGTAATTCACCCCTCCACTTT.

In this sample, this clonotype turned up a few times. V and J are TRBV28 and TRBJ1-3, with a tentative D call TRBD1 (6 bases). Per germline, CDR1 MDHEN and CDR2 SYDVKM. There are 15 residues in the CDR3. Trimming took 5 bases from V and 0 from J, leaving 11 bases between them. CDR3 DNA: TGTGCCAGCAGTAACCCGGACAGCTCTGGAAACACCATATATTTT. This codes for CASSNPDSSGNTIYF. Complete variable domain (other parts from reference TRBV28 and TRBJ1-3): DVKVTQSSRYLVKRTGEKVFLECVQDMDHENMFWYRQDPGLGLRLIYFSYDVKMKEKGDIPEGYSVSREKKERFSLILESASTNQTSMYLCASSNPDSSGNTIYFGEGSWLTVV.

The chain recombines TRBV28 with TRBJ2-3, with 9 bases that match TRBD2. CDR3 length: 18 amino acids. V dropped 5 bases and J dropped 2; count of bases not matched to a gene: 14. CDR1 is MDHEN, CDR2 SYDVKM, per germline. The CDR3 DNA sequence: TGTGCCAGCAGTCCCCTAACCCTTCTAGCGGGAAACACAGATACGCAGTATTTT. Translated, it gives CASSPLTLLAGNTDTQYF.

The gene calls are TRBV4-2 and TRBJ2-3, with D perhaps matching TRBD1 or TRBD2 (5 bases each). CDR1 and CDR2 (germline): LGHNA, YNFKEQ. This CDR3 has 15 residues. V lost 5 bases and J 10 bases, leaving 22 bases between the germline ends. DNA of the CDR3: TGTGCCAGCAGCAACACTGAGGGTGAAGGGGACGCGCAGTATTTT. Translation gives CASSNTEGEGDAQYF.

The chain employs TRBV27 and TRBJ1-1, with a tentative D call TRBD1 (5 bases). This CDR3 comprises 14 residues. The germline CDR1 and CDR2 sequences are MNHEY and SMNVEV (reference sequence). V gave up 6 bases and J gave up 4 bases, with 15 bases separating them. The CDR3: CASSPGGGSTEAFF. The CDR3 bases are TGTGCCAGCAGCCCCGGGGGGGGGTCCACTGAAGCTTTCTTT.

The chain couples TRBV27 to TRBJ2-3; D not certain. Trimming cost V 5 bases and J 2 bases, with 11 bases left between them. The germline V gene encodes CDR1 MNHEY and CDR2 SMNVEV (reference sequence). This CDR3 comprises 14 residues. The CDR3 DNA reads TGTGCCAGCAGTCCCGCCCTTCCCACAGATACGCAGTATTTT. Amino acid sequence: CASSPALPTDTQYF.

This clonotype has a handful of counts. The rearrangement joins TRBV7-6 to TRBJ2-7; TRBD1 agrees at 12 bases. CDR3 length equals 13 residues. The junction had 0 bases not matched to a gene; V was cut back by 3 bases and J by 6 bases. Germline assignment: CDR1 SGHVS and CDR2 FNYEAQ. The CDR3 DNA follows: TGTGCCAGCAGCTTGGGACAGGGGGCCGAGCAGTACTTC. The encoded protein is CASSLGQGAEQYF.

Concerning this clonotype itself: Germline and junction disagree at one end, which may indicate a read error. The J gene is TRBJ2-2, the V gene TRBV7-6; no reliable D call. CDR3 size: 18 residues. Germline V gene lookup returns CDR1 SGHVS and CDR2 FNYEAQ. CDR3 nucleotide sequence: TGTGCCAGCAGCTTACCCCTTTCAGGCCTCACGAAAACCGGGGAGCTGTTTTTT. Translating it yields CASSLPLSGLTKTGELFF.

In DNA, the CDR3 is TGTGCCAGCAGCCAGATCTCGTGGGAGAGGAACACCGGGGAGCTGTTTTTT. This codes for CASSQISWERNTGELFF. The chain is built from TRBV7-7 and TRBJ2-2, with D perhaps TRBD2 (5 bases). The germline V gene encodes CDR1 SSHAT and CDR2 FNYEAQ (reference sequence). V shed 5 bases and J shed 1 base, with 17 bases lying between them. The CDR3 totals 17 residues.

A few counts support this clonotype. CDR3 DNA: TGTGCCAGCAGGGGGACTAGCGGGGTCTACAATGAGCAGTTCTTC. Translation gives CASRGTSGVYNEQFF. This chain links TRBV2 with TRBJ2-1; 13 bases are shared with TRBD2. The CDR3 has 15 amino acids. Germline CDR1 SNHLY, CDR2 FYNNEI. Losses at the gene ends were 6 bases for V and 3 bases for J; bases not matched to a gene: 2. The full variable domain, its missing parts supplied by reference TRBV2 and TRBJ2-1, is EPEVTQTPSHQVTQMGQEVILRCVPISNHLYFYWYRQILGQKVEFLVSFYNNEISEKSEIFDDQFSVERPDGSNFTLKIRSTKLEDSAMYFCASRGTSGVYNEQFFGPGTRLTVL.

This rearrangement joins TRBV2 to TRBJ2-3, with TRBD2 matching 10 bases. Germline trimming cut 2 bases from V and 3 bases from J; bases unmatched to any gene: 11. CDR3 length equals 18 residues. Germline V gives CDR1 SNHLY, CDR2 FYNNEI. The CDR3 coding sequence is TGTGCCAGCAGTGAATCGGTTCGGGCTAGCGGGAGAACAGATACGCAGTATTTT. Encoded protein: CASSESVRASGRTDTQYF. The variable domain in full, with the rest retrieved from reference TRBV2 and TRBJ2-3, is EPEVTQTPSHQVTQMGQEVILRCVPISNHLYFYWYRQILGQKVEFLVSFYNNEISEKSEIFDDQFSVERPDGSNFTLKIRSTKLEDSAMYFCASSESVRASGRTDTQYFGPGTRLTVL.

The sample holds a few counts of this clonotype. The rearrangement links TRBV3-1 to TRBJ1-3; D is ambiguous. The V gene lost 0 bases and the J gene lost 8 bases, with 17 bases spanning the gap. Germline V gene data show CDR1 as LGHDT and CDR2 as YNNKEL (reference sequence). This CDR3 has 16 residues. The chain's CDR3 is CASSQEFGGLLDTIYF. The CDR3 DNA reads TGTGCCAGCAGCCAAGAATTCGGAGGCCTTTTAGACACCATATATTTT.

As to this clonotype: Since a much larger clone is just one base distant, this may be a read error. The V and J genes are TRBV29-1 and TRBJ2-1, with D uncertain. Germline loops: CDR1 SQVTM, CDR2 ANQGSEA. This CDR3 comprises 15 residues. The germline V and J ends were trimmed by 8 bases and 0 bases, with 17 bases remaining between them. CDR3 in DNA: TGCAGCTCCGTCCTCGGAATCCGCTCCTACAATGAGCAGTTCTTC. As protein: CSSVLGIRSYNEQFF.

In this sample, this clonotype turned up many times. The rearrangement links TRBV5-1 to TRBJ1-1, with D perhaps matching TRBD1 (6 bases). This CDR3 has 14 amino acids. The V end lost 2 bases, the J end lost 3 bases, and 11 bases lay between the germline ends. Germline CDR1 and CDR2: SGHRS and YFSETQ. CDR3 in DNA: TGCGCCAGCAGCTTACAAGGGGGTGACACTGAAGCTTTCTTT. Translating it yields CASSLQGGDTEAFF.

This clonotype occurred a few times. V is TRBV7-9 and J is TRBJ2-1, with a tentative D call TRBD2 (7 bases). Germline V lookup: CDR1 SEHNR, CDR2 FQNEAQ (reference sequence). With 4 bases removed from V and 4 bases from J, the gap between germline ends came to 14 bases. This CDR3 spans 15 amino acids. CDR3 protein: CASSWGASGYNEQFF. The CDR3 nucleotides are TGTGCCAGCAGCTGGGGGGCTAGCGGTTACAATGAGCAGTTCTTC.

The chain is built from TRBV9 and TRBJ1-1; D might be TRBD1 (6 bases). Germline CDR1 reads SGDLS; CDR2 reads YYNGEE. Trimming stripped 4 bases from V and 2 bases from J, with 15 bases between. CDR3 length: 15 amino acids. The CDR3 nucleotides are TGTGCCAGCAGCATATCGGACAGATATAACACTGAAGCTTTCTTT. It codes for CASSISDRYNTEAFF.

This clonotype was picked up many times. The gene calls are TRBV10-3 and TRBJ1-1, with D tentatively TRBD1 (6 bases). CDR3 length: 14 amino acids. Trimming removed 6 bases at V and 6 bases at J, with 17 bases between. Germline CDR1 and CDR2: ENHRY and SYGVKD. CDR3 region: CAIRETGPGPEAFF. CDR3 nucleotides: TGTGCCATCAGAGAAACAGGGCCGGGCCCTGAAGCTTTCTTT.

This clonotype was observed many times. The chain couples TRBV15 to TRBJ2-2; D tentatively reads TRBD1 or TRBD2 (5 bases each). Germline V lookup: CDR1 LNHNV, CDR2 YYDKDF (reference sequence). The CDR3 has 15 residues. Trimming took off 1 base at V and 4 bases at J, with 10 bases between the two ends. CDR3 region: CATSRAQRGTGELFF. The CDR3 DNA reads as TGTGCCACCAGCAGAGCCCAGAGGGGCACCGGGGAGCTGTTTTTT. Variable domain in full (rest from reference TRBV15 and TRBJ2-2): DAMVIQNPRYQVTQFGKPVTLSCSQTLNHNVMYWYQQKSSQAPKLLFHYYDKDFNNEADTPDNFQSRRPNTSFCFLDIRSPGLGDTAMYLCATSRAQRGTGELFFGEGSRLTVL.